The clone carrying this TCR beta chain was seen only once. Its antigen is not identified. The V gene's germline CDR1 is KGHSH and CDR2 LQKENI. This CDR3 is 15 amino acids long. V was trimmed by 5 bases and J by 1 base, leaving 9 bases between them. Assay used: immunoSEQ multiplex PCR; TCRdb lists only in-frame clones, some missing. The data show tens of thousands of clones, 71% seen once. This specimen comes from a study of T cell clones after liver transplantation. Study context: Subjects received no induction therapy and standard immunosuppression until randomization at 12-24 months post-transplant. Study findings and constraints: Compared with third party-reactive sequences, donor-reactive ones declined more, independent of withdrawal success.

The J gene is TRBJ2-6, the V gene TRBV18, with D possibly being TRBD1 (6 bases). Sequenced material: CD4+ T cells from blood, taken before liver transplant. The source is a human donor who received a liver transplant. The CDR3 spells CASSVQGSGANVLTF. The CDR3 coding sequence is TGTGCCAGCTCAGTACAGGGATCTGGGGCCAACGTCCTGACTTTC.